This T cell receptor (beta chain) was captured in a study of blood T cells in healthy people across ages. Turning to the study itself: Capturing about one barcoded beta molecule per two T cells was achieved by template switching.

This clonotype has a handful of counts. Antigen specificity is unknown. This CDR3 has 13 residues. V was clipped by 4 bases and J by 10 bases, with 16 bases between them. Study-level findings and limits: Naive CD4+ cell counts and diversity both ran higher in long-lived than in aged donors.

Combining a sample-barcoded 5' primer with a J-beta primer mix, a second PCR ran for about 7 to 12 cycles. A 12-random-nucleotide template-switch adaptor tagged each cDNA molecule. Paired-end reads containing CDR3 totaled no fewer than 2.5 million for each sample. TCRdb reprocessed the 5' RACE reads via MiXCR and lists one record per CDR3 protein. This sample yields around 1,700,000 distinct CDR3 sequences, of which 28% are seen a single time; more than 6% belongs to the top ten. The sequenced material came from blood. The chain recombines TRBV12-3 or TRBV12-4 with TRBJ1-1; a possible D gene is TRBD1 (5 bases). The sequence was collected from a woman aged 25 to 39 in good health. The DNA for the CDR3 is TGTGCCAGCAGTTCCCGACAGATTGGGTCAGCTTTCTTT. Translation gives CASSSRQIGSAFF.